This passage covers 25 T cell receptor beta chains from one sample sequenced in a study of T cell responses to AZD1222 COVID-19 vaccine. Clones were read by immunoSEQ multiplex PCR, and TCRdb kept only the in-frame ones, dropping some. The table has around 200,000 clones, around 88% seen once. Sequences were derived from peripheral blood, sampled on day 0 of AZD1222 vaccination. These receptor sequences come from an adult in good health.

The V and J genes are TRBV5-1 and TRBJ2-7; the match to TRBD1 covers 12 bases. The CDR3 loop spans 13 amino acids. Germline loops: CDR1 SGHRS, CDR2 YFSETQ. Trimming at V came to 6 bases and at J to 6 bases, leaving 4 bases not matched to a gene. The CDR3 is CASKGQGAGEQYF. DNA for the CDR3: TGCGCCAGCAAGGGACAGGGGGCGGGCGAGCAGTACTTC.

The chain carries TRBV27 and TRBJ2-7, with unresolved D. Trimming cost V 6 bases and J 6 bases, with 12 bases left between them. In germline, CDR1 is MNHEY, CDR2 SMNVEV (reference sequence). The CDR3 totals 12 residues. The CDR3 region is CASRIDICEQYF. DNA for the CDR3: TGTGCCAGCAGGATCGACATTTGCGAGCAGTACTTC.

V and J are TRBV10-3 and TRBJ2-5; 7 nucleotides align to TRBD2. Germline-derived CDR1 and CDR2 are ENHRY and SYGVKD. V shed 2 bases, J shed 1 base, and the junction held 4 bases outside the gene matches. The CDR3 length is 15 residues. CDR3 sequence (DNA): TGTGCCATCAGTGAGGTGGGGGGGATCCAAGAGACCCAGTACTTC. It specifies CAISEVGGIQETQYF.

The chain carries TRBV2 and TRBJ1-6; no reliable D call. Germline CDR1 and CDR2: SNHLY and FYNNEI. The CDR3 is 16 residues long. V lost 1 base and J 9 bases, leaving 16 bases between the germline ends. In DNA form, the CDR3 reads TGTGCCAGCAGTGAAGACCCCGCAGGCCTTATTTCACCCCTCCACTTT. Translating it yields CASSEDPAGLISPLHF.

The V call is TRBV7-9, the J call TRBJ1-5; no firm D call. The germline V and J ends were trimmed by 6 bases and 0 bases, with 9 bases remaining between them. This CDR3 comprises 14 residues. The germline CDR1 and CDR2 sequences are SEHNR and FQNEAQ (reference sequence). The CDR3 sequence is CASRAWDSNQPQHF. CDR3 sequence (DNA): TGTGCCAGCAGGGCTTGGGATAGCAATCAGCCCCAGCATTTT. Full variable domain (rest looked up from reference TRBV7-9 and TRBJ1-5): DTGVSQNPRHKITKRGQNVTFRCDPISEHNRLYWYRQTLGQGPEFLTYFQNEAQLEKSRLLSDRFSAERPKGSFSTLEIQRTEQGDSAMYLCASRAWDSNQPQHFGDGTRLSIL.

The V gene is TRBV5-4, the J gene TRBJ2-7, with D tentatively TRBD2 (7 bases). V dropped 0 bases and J dropped 6 bases, with 16 bases sitting between them. The germline V gene encodes CDR1 SGHNT and CDR2 YYREEE (reference sequence). The length of the CDR3 is 15 residues. The CDR3 loop reads CASSLGRGPVLEQYF. The CDR3 DNA reads as TGTGCCAGCAGCTTGGGGCGGGGGCCTGTACTCGAGCAGTACTTC. The variable domain in full, completed from reference TRBV5-4 and TRBJ2-7, reads ETGVTQSPTHLIKTRGQQVTLRCSSQSGHNTVSWYQQALGQGPQFIFQYYREEENGRGNFPPRFSGLQFPNYSSELNVNALELDDSALYLCASSLGRGPVLEQYFGPGTRLTVT.

This clone turned up a few times. The rearrangement links TRBV5-1 to TRBJ2-7; 7 bases map to TRBD1. The CDR3 is 15 residues long. After removal of 4 bases from V and 3 bases from J, the junction contained 10 bases not matched to a gene. Germline CDR1 and CDR2: SGHRS and YFSETQ. The CDR3: CASSRLTGPLYEQYF. For the CDR3, the DNA is TGCGCCAGCAGCCGCCTGACAGGGCCCCTCTACGAGCAGTACTTC.

This chain connects TRBV19 to TRBJ1-4; D not resolved. From germline, CDR1 is LNHDA and CDR2 SQIVND (reference sequence). V was clipped by 3 bases and J by 4 bases, with 9 bases between them. The CDR3 has 14 amino acids. CDR3 residues: CASSIVGLNEKLFF. The CDR3 bases are TGTGCCAGTAGTATCGTAGGCCTTAATGAAAAACTGTTTTTT.

V gene TRBV19 combines with J gene TRBJ2-1; 11 positions agree with TRBD2. With V trimmed by 6 bases and J by 8 bases, 6 bases remained unmatched. Germline V gene sequence: CDR1 LNHDA, CDR2 SQIVND (reference sequence). This CDR3 spans 14 amino acids. The DNA for the CDR3 is TGTGCCAGTAGCACGACTAGCGGGGTAGATGAGCAGTTCTTC. Translation: CASSTTSGVDEQFF.

V usage is TRBV28 and J usage is TRBJ1-5; D gene ambiguous. Germline-derived CDR1 and CDR2 are MDHEN and SYDVKM. The CDR3 covers 14 residues. V lost 8 bases to trimming and J lost 2 bases, with 13 bases between them. CDR3 sequence reads: CASLTRRGNQPQHF. In DNA form, the CDR3 reads TGTGCCAGCTTGACACGGCGTGGCAATCAGCCCCAGCATTTT.

About this clone: Mismatch with germline at one junction end may stem from a read error. V usage is TRBV2 and J usage is TRBJ1-2, with 8 bases lining up with TRBD1. The germline CDR1 and CDR2 sequences are SNHLY and FYNNEI. This CDR3 is built from 13 residues. In nucleotides, the CDR3 is TGTGCCACACAGATGGACAGGGTAGGGTTCGCGGCCTTC. Translated: CATQMDRVGFAAF.

The chain employs TRBV9 and TRBJ1-6, with D perhaps matching TRBD1 (5 bases). The ends were cut back, 4 bases at V and 4 bases at J, with 9 bases in the middle. CDR1 is SGDLS, CDR2 YYNGEE, per germline. The CDR3 covers 14 residues. CDR3 sequence (DNA): TGTGCCAGCAGCACGAACAGGTATAATTCACCCCTCCACTTT. This codes for CASSTNRYNSPLHF.

This sequence joins TRBV19 and TRBJ1-6; 8 nucleotides agree with TRBD1. The V gene's germline CDR1 is LNHDA and CDR2 SQIVND (reference sequence). J gave up 7 bases and V 5 bases, and 7 bases lay outside the gene matches. The length of the CDR3 is 15 residues. The CDR3 loop reads CASSPTGGGNSPLHF. The CDR3 region has the DNA TGTGCCAGTAGTCCAACAGGGGGGGGAAATTCACCCCTCCACTTT.

This clone was observed a single time. The chain uses TRBV10-3 and TRBJ2-2; D not certain. Germline V gene data show CDR1 as ENHRY and CDR2 as SYGVKD. Trimming removed 2 bases at V and 2 bases at J, with 12 bases between. This CDR3 is 16 amino acids long. CDR3 nucleotides: TGTGCCATCAGTGAGCTCGGAGAAATTAACACCGGGGAGCTGTTTTTT. Encoded protein: CAISELGEINTGELFF.

J is TRBJ2-2 and V is TRBV12-3 or TRBV12-4, with D hard to call. CDR3 length: 12 residues. Trimming removed 3 bases at V and 9 bases at J, with 8 bases between. The CDR3 DNA sequence: TGTGCCAGCAGTTTCGCCCCATGGGAGCTGTTTTTT. It is translated as CASSFAPWELFF.

This clone has just a few counts. This rearrangement joins TRBV6-5 to TRBJ1-1, with D maybe TRBD1 (6 bases). The ends were cut back, 3 bases at V and 3 bases at J, with 11 bases in the middle. Germline assignment: CDR1 MNHEY and CDR2 SVGAGI. The CDR3 runs to 14 residues. As DNA, the CDR3 is TGTGCCAGCAGTTATGGCAGGGGTTACACTGAAGCTTTCTTT. Its protein product is CASSYGRGYTEAFF.

The chain employs TRBV7-2 and TRBJ2-3; TRBD2 aligns across 7 bases. Germline V gene data show CDR1 as SGHTA and CDR2 as FQGNSA. V shed 6 bases, J shed 2 bases, and the junction held 8 bases outside the gene matches. The CDR3 is made up of 15 amino acids. The DNA of the CDR3 is TGTGCCAGCAGTCCCCTGGGGGGGAACACAGATACGCAGTATTTT. This translates into CASSPLGGNTDTQYF.

The V gene is TRBV5-1, the J gene TRBJ2-5; TRBD1 might be the D (6 bases). CDR3 size: 15 residues. V was cut by 1 base and J by 4 bases, with 14 bases left in between. CDR1 is SGHRS and CDR2 is YFSETQ in the germline V gene. The CDR3 DNA sequence: TGCGCCAGCAGCTTGTATGGGGGCTATGGAGAGACCCAGTACTTC. Amino acids: CASSLYGGYGETQYF.

Here the CDR3 reads CASSPPSRGLSYNEQFF. The CDR3 DNA is TGTGCCAGCAGCCCCCCCTCGCGGGGCTTATCTTACAATGAGCAGTTCTTC. V gene TRBV3-1 (or the pseudogene TRBV3-2) combines with J gene TRBJ2-1, with TRBD2 as a possible D gene (6 bases). With 4 bases removed from V and 4 bases from J, the gap between germline ends came to 20 bases. The CDR3 has 17 residues. The germline V gene has CDR1 LGHDT and CDR2 YNNKEL (reference sequence).

The chain uses TRBV29-1 and TRBJ1-1, with TRBD1 matching 7 bases. Losses at the gene ends were 6 bases for V and 5 bases for J; bases not matched to a gene: 6. The V gene's germline CDR1 is SQVTM and CDR2 ANQGSEA. CDR3 length: 12 amino acids. CDR3 in DNA: TGCAGCGTCGTACAGGGGAGGACTGAAGCTTTCTTT. Protein sequence: CSVVQGRTEAFF.

This clone was found once. The V and J genes are TRBV10-3 and TRBJ1-2, with TRBD1 matching 11 bases. Germline V gene lookup returns CDR1 ENHRY and CDR2 SYGVKD. J lost 2 bases, V lost 11 bases, and 4 bases had no gene match. The CDR3 extends over 13 amino acids. Written as DNA, the CDR3 is TGTGCCTCCCGGACAGGGGGCAACTATGGCTACACCTTC. It encodes CASRTGGNYGYTF.

This clone was detected a few times. The chain uses TRBV5-1 and TRBJ1-5; D not resolved. The V end was cut by 1 base, the J end by 0 bases, with 8 bases between. CDR3 length equals 15 residues. The germline V gene encodes CDR1 SGHRS and CDR2 YFSETQ. This CDR3 is CASSLTGYSNQPQHF. CDR3 coding DNA: TGCGCCAGCAGCTTGACTGGTTATAGCAATCAGCCCCAGCATTTT.

Worth noting for this clone: The sample carries other DNA sequences with the same CDR3. The rearrangement joins TRBV7-8 to TRBJ2-1; no clear D. Germline lookup yields CDR1 SGHVS and CDR2 FQNEAQ. V dropped 3 bases and J dropped 0 bases, with 3 bases sitting between them. There are 13 residues in the CDR3. The DNA of the CDR3 is TGTGCCAGCAGCTTGGGCTCCTACAATGAGCAGTTCTTC. It codes for CASSLGSYNEQFF. The full variable domain, with the rest looked up from reference TRBV7-8 and TRBJ2-1, is GAGVSQSPRYKVAKRGQDVALRCDPISGHVSLFWYQQALGQGPEFLTYFQNEAQLDKSGLPSDRFFAERPEGSVSTLKIQRTQQEDSAVYLCASSLGSYNEQFFGPGTRLTVL.

The chain is built from TRBV19 and TRBJ1-3; D may be TRBD1 (5 bases). The germline V and J ends were trimmed by 8 bases and 0 bases, with 8 bases remaining between them. This CDR3 has 13 amino acids. The germline V gene has CDR1 LNHDA and CDR2 SQIVND (reference sequence). As DNA, the CDR3 is TGTGCCAGTGAGAGGGGCTCTGGAAACACCATATATTTT. Protein product: CASERGSGNTIYF.

The J gene is TRBJ2-3, the V gene TRBV5-1; 7 bases are shared with TRBD2. Germline trimming cut 1 base from V and 0 bases from J; bases unmatched to any gene: 8. Germline V CDR1 and CDR2: SGHRS, YFSETQ. This CDR3 comprises 17 residues. This CDR3 reads CASSLMGTKGSTDTQYF. The CDR3 coding sequence is TGCGCCAGCAGCTTGATGGGGACTAAGGGTAGCACAGATACGCAGTATTTT.